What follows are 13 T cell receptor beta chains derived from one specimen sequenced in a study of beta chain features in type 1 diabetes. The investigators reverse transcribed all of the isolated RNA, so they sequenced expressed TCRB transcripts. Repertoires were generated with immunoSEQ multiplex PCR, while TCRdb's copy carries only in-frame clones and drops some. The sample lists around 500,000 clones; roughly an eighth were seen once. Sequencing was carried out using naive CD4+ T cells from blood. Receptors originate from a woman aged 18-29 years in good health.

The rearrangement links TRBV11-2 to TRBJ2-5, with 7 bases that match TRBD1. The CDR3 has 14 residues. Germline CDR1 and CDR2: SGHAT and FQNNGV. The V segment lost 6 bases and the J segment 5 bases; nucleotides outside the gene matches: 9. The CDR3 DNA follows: TGTGCCAGCAGTTTGCACAGGGGATTTGAGACCCAGTACTTC. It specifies CASSLHRGFETQYF.

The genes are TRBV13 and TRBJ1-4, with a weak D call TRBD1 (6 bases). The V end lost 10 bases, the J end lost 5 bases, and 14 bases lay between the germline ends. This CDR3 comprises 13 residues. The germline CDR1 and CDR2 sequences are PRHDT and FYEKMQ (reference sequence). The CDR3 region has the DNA TGTGCCACGCGAGGGGGTCGAAATGAAAAACTGTTTTTT. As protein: CATRGGRNEKLFF. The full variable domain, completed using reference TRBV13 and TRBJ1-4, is AAGVIQSPRHLIKEKRETATLKCYPIPRHDTVYWYQQGPGQDPQFLISFYEKMQSDKGSIPDRFSAQQFSDYHSELNMSSLELGDSALYFCATRGGRNEKLFFGSGTQLSVL.

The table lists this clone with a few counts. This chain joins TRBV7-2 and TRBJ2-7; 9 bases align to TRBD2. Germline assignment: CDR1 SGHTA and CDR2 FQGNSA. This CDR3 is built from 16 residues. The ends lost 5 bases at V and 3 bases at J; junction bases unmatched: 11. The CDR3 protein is CASSGYSGSALYEQYF. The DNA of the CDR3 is TGTGCCAGCAGCGGATATAGCGGGAGTGCTCTCTACGAGCAGTACTTC.

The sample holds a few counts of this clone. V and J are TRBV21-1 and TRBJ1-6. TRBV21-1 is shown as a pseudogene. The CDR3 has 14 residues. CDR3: CASSKSARNSPLHF. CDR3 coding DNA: TGTGCCAGCAGCAAATCAGCCCGTAATTCACCCCTCCACTTT.

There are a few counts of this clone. The CDR3: CASSLGVGIQETQYF. The DNA of the CDR3 is TGTGCCAGCAGCTTAGGTGTCGGAATCCAAGAGACCCAGTACTTC. The chain is built from TRBV7-2 and TRBJ2-5; D is unclear. Germline V gives CDR1 SGHTA, CDR2 FQGNSA. This CDR3 is built from 15 residues. The ends were cut back, 1 base at V and 1 base at J, with 10 bases in the middle. Full variable domain (remainder filled in from reference TRBV7-2 and TRBJ2-5): GAGVSQSPSNKVTEKGKDVELRCDPISGHTALYWYRQSLGQGLEFLIYFQGNSAPDKSGLPSDRFSAERTGGSVSTLTIQRTQQEDSAVYLCASSLGVGIQETQYFGPGTRLLVL.

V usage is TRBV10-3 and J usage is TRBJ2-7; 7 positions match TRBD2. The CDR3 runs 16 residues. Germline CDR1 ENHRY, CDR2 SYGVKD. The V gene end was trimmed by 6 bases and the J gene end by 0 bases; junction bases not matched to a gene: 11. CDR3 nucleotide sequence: TGTGCCATCAGCTCGGTAGCGGGTAGGAGCTCCTACGAGCAGTACTTC. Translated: CAISSVAGRSSYEQYF.

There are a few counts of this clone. For the CDR3, the DNA is TGTGCCAGCAGTTTATCGCCCAGTTACGAGCAGTACGTC. It encodes CASSLSPSYEQYV. The J gene is TRBJ2-7, the V gene TRBV28; unclear D gene. This CDR3 has 13 amino acids. V lost 1 base and J lost 4, with 8 bases in between. CDR1 is MDHEN, CDR2 SYDVKM, per germline.

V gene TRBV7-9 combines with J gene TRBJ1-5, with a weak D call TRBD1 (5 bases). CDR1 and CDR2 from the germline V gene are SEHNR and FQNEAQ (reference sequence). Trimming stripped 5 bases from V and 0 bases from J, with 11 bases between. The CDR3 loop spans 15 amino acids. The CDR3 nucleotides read TGTGCCAGCAGCCCGCAGGGAGCTAGCAATCAGCCCCAGCATTTT. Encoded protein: CASSPQGASNQPQHF.

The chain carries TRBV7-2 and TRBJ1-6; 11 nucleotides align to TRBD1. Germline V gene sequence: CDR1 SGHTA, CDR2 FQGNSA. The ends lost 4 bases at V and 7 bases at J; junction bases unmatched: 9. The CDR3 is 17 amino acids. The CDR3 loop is CASSSPPDRGRNSPLHF. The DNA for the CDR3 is TGTGCCAGCAGCTCTCCCCCGGACAGGGGGCGAAATTCACCCCTCCACTTT.

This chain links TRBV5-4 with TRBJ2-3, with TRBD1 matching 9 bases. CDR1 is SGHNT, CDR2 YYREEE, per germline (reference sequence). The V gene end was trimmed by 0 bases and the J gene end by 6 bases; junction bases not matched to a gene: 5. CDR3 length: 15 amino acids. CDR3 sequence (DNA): TGTGCCAGCAGCTTGGGCGGACAGGGGAGGGATACGCAGTATTTT. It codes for CASSLGGQGRDTQYF.

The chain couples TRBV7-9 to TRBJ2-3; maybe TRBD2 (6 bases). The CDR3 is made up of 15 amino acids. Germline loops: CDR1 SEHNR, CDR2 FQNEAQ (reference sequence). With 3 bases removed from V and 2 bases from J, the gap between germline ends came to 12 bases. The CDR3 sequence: CASSLFGGDTDTQYF. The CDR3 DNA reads TGTGCCAGCAGCTTGTTTGGCGGGGACACAGATACGCAGTATTTT.

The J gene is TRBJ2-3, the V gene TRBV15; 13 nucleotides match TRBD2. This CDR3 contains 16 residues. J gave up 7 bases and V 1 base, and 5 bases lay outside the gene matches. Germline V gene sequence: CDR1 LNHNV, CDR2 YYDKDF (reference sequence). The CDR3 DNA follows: TGTGCCACCAGCAGAGGGACTAGCGGGGGCCCTAATACGCAGTATTTT. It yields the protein CATSRGTSGGPNTQYF.

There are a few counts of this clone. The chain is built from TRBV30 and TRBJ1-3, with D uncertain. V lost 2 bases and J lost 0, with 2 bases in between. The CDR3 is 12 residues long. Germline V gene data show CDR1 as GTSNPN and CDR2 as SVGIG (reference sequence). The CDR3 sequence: CAWSNSGNTIYF. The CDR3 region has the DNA TGTGCCTGGAGTAACTCTGGAAACACCATATATTTT.